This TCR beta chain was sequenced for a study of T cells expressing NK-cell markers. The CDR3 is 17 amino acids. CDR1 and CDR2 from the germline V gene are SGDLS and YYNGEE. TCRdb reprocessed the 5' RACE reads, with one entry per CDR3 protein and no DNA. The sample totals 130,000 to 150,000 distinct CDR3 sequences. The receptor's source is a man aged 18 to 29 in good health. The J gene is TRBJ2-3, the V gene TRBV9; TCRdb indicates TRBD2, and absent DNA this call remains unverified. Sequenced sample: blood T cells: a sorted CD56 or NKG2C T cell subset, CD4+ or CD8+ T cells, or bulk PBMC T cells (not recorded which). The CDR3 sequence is CASSARGTRMGTDTQYF.